The TCR beta chain described here comes from a study of patients and donors after allogeneic stem cell transplantation (dated by TCRdb to the early 2020s). The receptor library was made with RT-PCR. The sample was run on a NextSeq 550. Starting from the raw public reads, TCRdb applied fastp trimming at Q25, assembled clones with MiXCR and retained in-frame beta chains. Records with the same CDR3 protein are collapsed into one entry carrying the most frequent genes and DNA. The sample table records roughly 940,000 distinct CDR3 sequences; more than 15% of these occur just once. Roughly 6.4% of the sample is held by the ten biggest clonotypes. Via the germline V gene, CDR1 is SGHRS and CDR2 YFSETQ. The CDR3 sequence holds 14 residues, the cysteine and phenylalanine included. The only DNA kept is the CDR3, 42 bases in frame from the first base. Trimming costs V 0 bases and J 3 bases, and their ends lie 10 bases apart.

Note on this clonotype: Its specific antigen is unknown. Nothing much larger sits one base from this clone, and base qualities are not available.

The clonotype originates from a human donor who was either an allogeneic HSCT recipient or a stem cell or donor lymphocyte infusion donor (not recorded which). It is not recorded whose cells these are; they may come from a transplant donor. The chain links TRBV5-1 with TRBJ2-7; a tentative D match to TRBD2 spans 5 bases. The sequencing sample was made of blood, either unsorted or a sorted T cell fraction (not recorded which). The DNA is TGCGCCAGCAGCTTGGCTAGGGAGAGCTACGAGCAGTACTTC. This is translated as CASSLARESYEQYF.